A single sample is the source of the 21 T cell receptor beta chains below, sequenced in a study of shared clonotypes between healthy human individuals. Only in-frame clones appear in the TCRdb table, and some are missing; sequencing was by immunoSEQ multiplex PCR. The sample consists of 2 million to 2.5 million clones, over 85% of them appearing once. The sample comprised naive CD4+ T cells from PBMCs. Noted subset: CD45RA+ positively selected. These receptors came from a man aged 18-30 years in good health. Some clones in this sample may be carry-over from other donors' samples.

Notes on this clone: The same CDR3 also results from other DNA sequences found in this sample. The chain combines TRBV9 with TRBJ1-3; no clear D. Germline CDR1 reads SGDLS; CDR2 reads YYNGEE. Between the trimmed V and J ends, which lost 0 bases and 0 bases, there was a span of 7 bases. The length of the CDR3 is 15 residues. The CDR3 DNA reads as TGTGCCAGCAGCGTAGGGTCGGGCTCTGGAAACACCATATATTTT. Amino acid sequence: CASSVGSGSGNTIYF.

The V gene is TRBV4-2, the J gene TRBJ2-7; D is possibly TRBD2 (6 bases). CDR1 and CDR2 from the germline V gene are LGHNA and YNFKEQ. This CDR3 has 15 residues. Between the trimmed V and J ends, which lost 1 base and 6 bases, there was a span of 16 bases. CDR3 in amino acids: CASSQAAGPGAEQYF. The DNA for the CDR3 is TGTGCCAGCAGCCAAGCTGCGGGACCCGGGGCCGAGCAGTACTTC.

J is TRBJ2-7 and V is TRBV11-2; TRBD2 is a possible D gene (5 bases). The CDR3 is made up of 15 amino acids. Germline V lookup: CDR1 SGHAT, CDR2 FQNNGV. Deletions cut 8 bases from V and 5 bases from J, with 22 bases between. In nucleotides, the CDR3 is TGTGCCAGCGCGTACCTTAAGAGGGTGATGGACGAGCAGTACTTC. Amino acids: CASAYLKRVMDEQYF.

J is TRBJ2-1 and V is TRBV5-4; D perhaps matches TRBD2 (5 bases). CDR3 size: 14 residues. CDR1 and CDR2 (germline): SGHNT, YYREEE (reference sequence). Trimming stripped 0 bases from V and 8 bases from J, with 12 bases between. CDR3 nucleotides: TGTGCCAGCAGCTTGGCCAGGCCCGGGGATGAGCAGTTCTTC. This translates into CASSLARPGDEQFF.

The CDR3 nucleotides read TGTGCCAGCAGCTTATTCTTAGTGACAGGGGGCGGCACTGAAGCTTTCTTT. It is translated as CASSLFLVTGGGTEAFF. The gene calls are TRBV7-9 and TRBJ1-1, with 10 nucleotides matching TRBD1. This CDR3 contains 17 residues. V shed 2 bases, J shed 4 bases, and the junction held 10 bases outside the gene matches. Germline V gene sequence: CDR1 SEHNR, CDR2 FQNEAQ (reference sequence).

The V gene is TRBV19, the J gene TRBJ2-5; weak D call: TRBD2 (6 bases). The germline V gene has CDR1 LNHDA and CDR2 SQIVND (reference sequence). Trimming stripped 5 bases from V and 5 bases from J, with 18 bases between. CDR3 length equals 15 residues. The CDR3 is CASSSSTGRWETQYF. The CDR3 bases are TGTGCCAGTAGTTCCTCCACTGGGAGGTGGGAGACCCAGTACTTC.

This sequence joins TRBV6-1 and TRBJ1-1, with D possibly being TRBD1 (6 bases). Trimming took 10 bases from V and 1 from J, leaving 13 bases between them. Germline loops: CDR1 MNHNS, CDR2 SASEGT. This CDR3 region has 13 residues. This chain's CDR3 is CATSGHPNTEAFF. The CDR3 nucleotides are TGTGCCACCTCGGGACACCCGAACACTGAAGCTTTCTTT.

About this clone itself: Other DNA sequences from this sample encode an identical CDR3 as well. The CDR3 is CASSLTGLSNQPQHF. The CDR3 region has the DNA TGTGCCAGCAGCTTAACGGGGCTTAGCAATCAGCCCCAGCATTTT. This sequence joins TRBV7-2 and TRBJ1-5; a weak D match, TRBD1 (5 bases). V dropped 2 bases and J dropped 0 bases, with 8 bases sitting between them. CDR3 length: 15 amino acids. The germline gives CDR1 SGHTA, CDR2 FQGNSA.

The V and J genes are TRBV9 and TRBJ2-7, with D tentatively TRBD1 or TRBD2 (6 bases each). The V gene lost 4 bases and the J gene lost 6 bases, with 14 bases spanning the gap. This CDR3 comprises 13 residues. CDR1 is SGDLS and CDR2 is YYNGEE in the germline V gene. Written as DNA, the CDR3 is TGTGCCAGCAGCCTAGGAGGAGGGGGCGAGCAGTACTTC. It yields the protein CASSLGGGGEQYF.

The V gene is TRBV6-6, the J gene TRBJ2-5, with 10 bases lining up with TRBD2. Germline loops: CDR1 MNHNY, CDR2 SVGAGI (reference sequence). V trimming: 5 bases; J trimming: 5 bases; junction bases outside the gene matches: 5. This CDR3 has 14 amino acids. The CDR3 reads CASSGTSARETQYF. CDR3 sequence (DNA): TGTGCCAGCAGTGGGACTAGCGCAAGGGAGACCCAGTACTTC.

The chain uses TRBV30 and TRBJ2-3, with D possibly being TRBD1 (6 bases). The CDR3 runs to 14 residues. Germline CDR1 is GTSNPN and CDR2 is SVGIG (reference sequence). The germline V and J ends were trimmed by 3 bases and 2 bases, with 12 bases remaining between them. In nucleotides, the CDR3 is TGTGCCTGGAGGGGGGCAGGCTTCACAGATACGCAGTATTTT. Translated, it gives CAWRGAGFTDTQYF.

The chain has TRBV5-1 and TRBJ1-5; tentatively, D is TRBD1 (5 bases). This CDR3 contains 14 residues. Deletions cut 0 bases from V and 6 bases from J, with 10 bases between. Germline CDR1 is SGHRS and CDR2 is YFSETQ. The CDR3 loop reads CASSLESGFQPQHF. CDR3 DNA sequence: TGCGCCAGCAGCTTGGAGTCAGGGTTTCAGCCCCAGCATTTT.

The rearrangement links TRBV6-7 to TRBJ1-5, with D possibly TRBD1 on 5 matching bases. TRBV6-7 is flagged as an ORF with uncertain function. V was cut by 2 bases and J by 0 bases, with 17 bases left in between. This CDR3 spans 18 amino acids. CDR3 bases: TGTGCCAGCAGTTACAGCTTTACTTTTGGGGGTAGCAATCAGCCCCAGCATTTT. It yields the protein CASSYSFTFGGSNQPQHF.

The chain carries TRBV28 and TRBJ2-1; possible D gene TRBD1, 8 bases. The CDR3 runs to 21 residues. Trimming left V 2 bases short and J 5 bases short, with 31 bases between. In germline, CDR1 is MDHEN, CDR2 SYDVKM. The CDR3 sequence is CASSLLVIKDRGLKGDNEQFF. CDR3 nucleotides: TGTGCCAGCAGTTTACTCGTCATAAAAGACAGGGGACTAAAGGGCGACAATGAGCAGTTCTTC.

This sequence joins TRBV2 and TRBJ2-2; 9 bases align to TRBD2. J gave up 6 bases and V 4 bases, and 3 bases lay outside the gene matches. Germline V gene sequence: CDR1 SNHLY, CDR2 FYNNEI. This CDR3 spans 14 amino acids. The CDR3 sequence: CASSAAGGSGELFF. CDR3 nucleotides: TGTGCCAGCAGTGCAGCGGGAGGATCCGGGGAGCTGTTTTTT.

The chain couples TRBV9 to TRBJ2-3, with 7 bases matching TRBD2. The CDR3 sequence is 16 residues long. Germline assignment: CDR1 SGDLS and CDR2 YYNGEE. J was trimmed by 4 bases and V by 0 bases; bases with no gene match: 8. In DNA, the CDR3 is TGTGCCAGCAGCGTAGCGGGAGGCGGTGGTCCAGATACGCAGTATTTT. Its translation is CASSVAGGGGPDTQYF.

Here the CDR3 DNA reads TGTGCCAGCAGCGTGGGAGGGCTAGCGGGAGATGAGCAGTTCTTC. This sequence encodes CASSVGGLAGDEQFF. J is TRBJ2-1 and V is TRBV9; 10 bases agree with TRBD2. V dropped 2 bases and J dropped 8; count of bases not matched to a gene: 7. Germline CDR1 and CDR2: SGDLS and YYNGEE. The CDR3 runs to 15 residues.

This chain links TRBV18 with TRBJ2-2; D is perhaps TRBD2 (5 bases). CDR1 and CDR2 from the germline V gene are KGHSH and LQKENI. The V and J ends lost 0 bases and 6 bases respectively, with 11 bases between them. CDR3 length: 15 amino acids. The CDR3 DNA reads TGTGCCAGCTCACCACCGGTCTCGAGGGCCGGGGAGCTGTTTTTT. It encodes CASSPPVSRAGELFF. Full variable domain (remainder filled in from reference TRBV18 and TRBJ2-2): NAGVMQNPRHLVRRRGQEARLRCSPMKGHSHVYWYRQLPEEGLKFMVYLQKENIIDESGMPKERFSAEFPKEGPSILRIQQVVRGDSAAYFCASSPPVSRAGELFFGEGSRLTVL.

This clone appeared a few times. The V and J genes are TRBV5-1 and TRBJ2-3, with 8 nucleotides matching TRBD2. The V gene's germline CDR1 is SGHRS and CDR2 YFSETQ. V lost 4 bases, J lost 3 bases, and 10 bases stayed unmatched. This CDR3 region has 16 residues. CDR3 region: CASSVPTGGPTDTQYF. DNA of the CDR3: TGCGCCAGCAGCGTCCCCACGGGAGGGCCGACAGATACGCAGTATTTT.

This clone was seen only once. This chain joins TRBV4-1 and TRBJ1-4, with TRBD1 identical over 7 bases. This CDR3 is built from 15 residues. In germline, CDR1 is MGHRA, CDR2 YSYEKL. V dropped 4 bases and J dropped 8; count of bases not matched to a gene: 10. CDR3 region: CASSLPGTASEKLFF. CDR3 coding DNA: TGCGCCAGCAGCCTGCCCGGGACAGCGTCGGAAAAACTGTTTTTT.

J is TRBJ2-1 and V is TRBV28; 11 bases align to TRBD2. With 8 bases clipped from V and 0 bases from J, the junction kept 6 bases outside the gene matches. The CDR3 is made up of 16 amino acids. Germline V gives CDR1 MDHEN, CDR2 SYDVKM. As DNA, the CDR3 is TGTGCCAGCGGGACTAGCGGATGGAGCTCCTACAATGAGCAGTTCTTC. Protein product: CASGTSGWSSYNEQFF.